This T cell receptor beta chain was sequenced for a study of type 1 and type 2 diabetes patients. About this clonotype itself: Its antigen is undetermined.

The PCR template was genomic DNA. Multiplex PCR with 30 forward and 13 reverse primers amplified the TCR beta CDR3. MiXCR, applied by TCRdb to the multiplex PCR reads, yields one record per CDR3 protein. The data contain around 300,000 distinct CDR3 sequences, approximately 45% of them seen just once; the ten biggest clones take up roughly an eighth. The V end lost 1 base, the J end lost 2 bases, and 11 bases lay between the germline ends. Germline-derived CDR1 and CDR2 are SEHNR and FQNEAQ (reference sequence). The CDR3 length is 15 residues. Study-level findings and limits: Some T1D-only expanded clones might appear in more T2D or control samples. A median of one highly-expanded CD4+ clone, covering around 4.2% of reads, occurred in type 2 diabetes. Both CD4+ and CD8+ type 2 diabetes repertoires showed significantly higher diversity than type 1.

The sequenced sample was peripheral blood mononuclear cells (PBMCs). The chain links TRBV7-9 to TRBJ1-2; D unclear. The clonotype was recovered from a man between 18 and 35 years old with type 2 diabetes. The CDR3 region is CASSLEPAQNYGYTF. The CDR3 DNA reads TGTGCCAGCAGCTTAGAGCCAGCCCAGAACTATGGCTACACCTTC.